The 8 T cell receptor beta chains below were found in one sample sequenced in a study of shared clonotypes between healthy human individuals (dated by TCRdb to about 2020). Libraries were built with the immunoSEQ multiplex PCR assay. The table was pulled from immuneACCESS by TCRdb, which kept in-frame rearrangements only. Such tables lose some clones; where checked, under half of the loss comes from unresolved V genes, and the rest has no known cause. The sample data list 450,000 to 500,000 clones, and roughly 80% of these were observed just once. The ten largest account for approximately 12% of the sample. Input material: PBMCs. Source of these receptors: a woman aged 40 to 50 in good health. Some clones in this sample may be carry-over from other donors' samples.

The chain employs TRBV7-3 and TRBJ2-7, with 8 bases matching TRBD1. V gave up 5 bases and J gave up 6 bases; unmatched junction bases: 9. The germline CDR1 and CDR2 sequences are SGHTA and FQGTGA. This CDR3 comprises 14 residues. The CDR3 region is CASSTGQGTSEQYF. The CDR3 bases are TGTGCCAGCAGCACTGGACAGGGAACAAGCGAGCAGTACTTC.

The rearrangement links TRBV6-4 to TRBJ2-2, with 8 bases lining up with TRBD1. V shed 6 bases and J 5 bases; nucleotides not matched to a gene: 5. The CDR3 has 14 residues. Germline CDR1 and CDR2: MRHNA and SNTAGT. The CDR3 sequence is CASSQQGETGELFF. CDR3 nucleotide sequence: TGTGCCAGCAGCCAACAGGGGGAAACCGGGGAGCTGTTTTTT.

V and J are TRBV11-2 and TRBJ1-1; 8 nucleotides agree with TRBD1. The germline V gene encodes CDR1 SGHAT and CDR2 FQNNGV. With 6 bases clipped from V and 10 bases from J, the junction kept 13 bases outside the gene matches. The CDR3 totals 14 residues. CDR3 protein: CASRSNRQGLTAFF. In DNA, the CDR3 is TGTGCCAGCAGATCCAATCGACAGGGGTTGACAGCTTTCTTT.

The rearrangement links TRBV5-1 to TRBJ2-1; TRBD2 agrees at 13 bases. J lost 5 bases, V lost 4 bases, and 9 bases had no gene match. The CDR3 sequence is 17 residues long. In germline, CDR1 is SGHRS, CDR2 YFSETQ. This CDR3 is CASSHGLAGVLDNEQFF. DNA of the CDR3: TGCGCCAGCAGCCACGGACTAGCGGGAGTTTTAGACAATGAGCAGTTCTTC.

This chain connects TRBV28 to TRBJ2-1, with D unclear. This CDR3 region has 11 residues. CDR1 is MDHEN, CDR2 SYDVKM, per germline. V lost 8 bases and J 3 bases, leaving 5 bases between the germline ends. The CDR3 loop reads CASEVYNEQFF. CDR3 sequence (DNA): TGTGCCAGCGAGGTCTACAATGAGCAGTTCTTC.

The chain uses TRBV27 and TRBJ1-5; D gene ambiguous. The CDR3 length is 12 residues. The V end was cut by 7 bases, the J end by 7 bases, with 11 bases between. Looked up from germline, CDR1 is MNHEY and CDR2 is SMNVEV (reference sequence). The CDR3 DNA sequence: TGTGCCAGCACTCATGTCGACCAGCCCCAGCATTTT. This translates into CASTHVDQPQHF.

This clone appeared a single time. The V call is TRBV5-1, the J call TRBJ2-2; unclear D gene. This CDR3 has 14 amino acids. Germline CDR1 reads SGHRS; CDR2 reads YFSETQ. Trimming took off 4 bases at V and 1 base at J, with 8 bases between the two ends. The CDR3 sequence: CASSVDGNTGELFF. In nucleotides, the CDR3 is TGCGCCAGCAGCGTGGACGGGAACACCGGGGAGCTGTTTTTT.

J is TRBJ2-1 and V is TRBV2; the D is unclear. The germline V and J ends were trimmed by 6 bases and 0 bases, with 6 bases remaining between them. This CDR3 comprises 13 residues. The V gene's germline CDR1 is SNHLY and CDR2 FYNNEI. DNA of the CDR3: TGTGCCAGCAGCTGGAGCTCCTACAATGAGCAGTTCTTC. Translation: CASSWSSYNEQFF.